This TCR beta chain was documented in a study of T-cell memory formation after mild COVID-19. For the study at large: There were largely donor-specific TCR clusters. Study-wide results and limits: In pre-infection memory, a portion of responding clones appeared, which suggested that cross-reactive memory joined.

This clonotype occurred many times. Its antigen is unidentified. TCRdb reanalysed the 5' RACE reads using MiXCR and keeps one entry per CDR3 protein. The sample lists 250,000 to 350,000 distinct CDR3 sequences; approximately 15% were seen once. Per germline, CDR1 LGHNA and CDR2 YSLEER. V gave up 0 bases and J gave up 2 bases, with 13 bases separating them. The CDR3 runs 16 residues. The sequencing input was PBMCs or a T cell subset sorted from them (not recorded which). V is TRBV4-3 and J is TRBJ2-5; a possible D gene is TRBD2 (7 bases). The sequence derives from a man aged 18 to 30 who had mild COVID-19 (a few samples of this study predate the infection). Cell type and time point are not known. The CDR3 protein is CASSQEYRGAQETQYF. CDR3 nucleotides: TGCGCCAGCAGCCAAGAATACCGGGGGGCACAAGAGACCCAGTACTTC.